Listed below are T cell receptor beta chains from one sample, sequenced in a study of T cell repertoires in cytomegalovirus infection. TCRdb reprocessed the reads via MiXCR and lists one record per CDR3 protein. The sample includes around 320,000 distinct CDR3 sequences, more than 8% seen only once; the top ten take 3.5% to 4.5%. Sequenced sample: PBMCs. These receptors originate from a human donor in good health (CMV status not recorded). Some clones in this sample may be carry-over from other donors' samples. CDR3s include the opening cysteine and the closing phenylalanine or tryptophan. Fields, in order: clone size, D gene, V gene, J gene, CDR3 protein, CDR3 DNA. D genes are given only for firm matches. A clone size is listed for some rows: how often the clone was seen (once, few, many), or a class if it is expanded.

clone_size: NA; d_call: TRBD2; v_call: TRBV10-2; j_call: TRBJ2-2; cdr3_aa: CAGGGGSTGELFF; cdr3_nt: TGCGCCGGTGGGGGGGGGAGCACCGGGGAGCTGTTTTTT
clone_size: NA; d_call: NA; v_call: TRBV6-2/TRBV6-3; j_call: TRBJ1-1; cdr3_aa: CASTTLRNTEAFF; cdr3_nt: TGTGCCAGCACCACTCTACGGAACACTGAAGCTTTCTTT
clone_size: NA; d_call: NA; v_call: TRBV3-1; j_call: TRBJ1-2; cdr3_aa: CASSPQPIRDPETF; cdr3_nt: TGTGCCAGCAGCCCACAACCGATCCGGGATCCTGAGACCTTC
clone_size: NA; d_call: TRBD1; v_call: TRBV15; j_call: TRBJ2-7; cdr3_aa: CATSRDQRRQGDPYEQYF; cdr3_nt: TGTGCCACCAGCAGAGATCAGCGGAGACAGGGTGACCCCTACGAGCAGTACTTC
clone_size: many; d_call: NA; v_call: TRBV4-3; j_call: TRBJ1-5; cdr3_aa: CASSQEGPGAGNQPQHF; cdr3_nt: TGCGCCAGCAGCCAAGAGGGCCCGGGGGCAGGCAATCAGCCCCAGCATTTT
clone_size: few; d_call: TRBD1; v_call: TRBV7-9; j_call: TRBJ1-5; cdr3_aa: CASSLDGTGGNQPQHF; cdr3_nt: TGTGCCAGCAGCTTGGACGGGACAGGGGGCAATCAGCCCCAGCATTTT
clone_size: NA; d_call: TRBD1; v_call: TRBV11-2; j_call: TRBJ2-7; cdr3_aa: CASSLRGQGSWEQYF; cdr3_nt: TGTGCCAGCAGCTTAAGGGGACAGGGGTCCTGGGAGCAGTACTTC
clone_size: few; d_call: NA; v_call: TRBV7-8; j_call: TRBJ2-2; cdr3_aa: CASSSRVIGELFF; cdr3_nt: TGTGCCAGCAGCTCCAGGGTAATCGGGGAGCTGTTTTTT
clone_size: many; d_call: TRBD1; v_call: TRBV28; j_call: TRBJ2-1; cdr3_aa: CASSSGTGYYNEQFF; cdr3_nt: TGTGCCAGCAGTTCCGGGACAGGGTACTACAATGAGCAGTTCTTC
clone_size: NA; d_call: TRBD1; v_call: TRBV6-6; j_call: TRBJ1-5; cdr3_aa: CVSSYTGVYQPQHF; cdr3_nt: TGTGTCAGCAGTTACACAGGGGTCTACCAGCCCCAGCATTTT
clone_size: few; d_call: NA; v_call: TRBV9; j_call: TRBJ2-1; cdr3_aa: CASSRRVADLSEQFF; cdr3_nt: TGTGCCAGCAGCCGTCGGGTAGCGGACTTGAGTGAGCAGTTCTTC
clone_size: few; d_call: NA; v_call: TRBV7-2; j_call: TRBJ2-5; cdr3_aa: CASSQSKVDQETQYF; cdr3_nt: TGTGCCAGCAGCCAATCCAAGGTGGACCAAGAGACCCAGTACTTC
clone_size: NA; d_call: NA; v_call: TRBV25-1; j_call: TRBJ2-1; cdr3_aa: CASSGGGARDDEQFF; cdr3_nt: TGTGCCAGCAGTGGGGGGGGGGCGAGAGACGATGAGCAGTTCTTC
clone_size: many; d_call: NA; v_call: TRBV6-2/TRBV6-3; j_call: TRBJ2-3; cdr3_aa: CASSYPRDDTDTQYF; cdr3_nt: TGTGCCAGCAGTTACCCCAGGGACGACACAGATACGCAGTATTTT
clone_size: many; d_call: NA; v_call: TRBV28; j_call: TRBJ2-1; cdr3_aa: CASGQGTYNEQFF; cdr3_nt: TGTGCCAGCGGCCAGGGGACCTACAATGAGCAGTTCTTC
clone_size: NA; d_call: TRBD1; v_call: TRBV6-5; j_call: TRBJ1-2; cdr3_aa: CASSFTGERGYTF; cdr3_nt: TGTGCCAGCAGTTTCACAGGGGAGCGTGGCTACACCTTC
clone_size: few; d_call: NA; v_call: TRBV7-2; j_call: TRBJ1-1; cdr3_aa: CASSSDYRVAFEEAFF; cdr3_nt: TGTGCCAGCAGCTCGGATTACAGGGTGGCCTTTGAAGAAGCTTTCTTT
clone_size: NA; d_call: TRBD2; v_call: TRBV7-2; j_call: TRBJ2-3; cdr3_aa: CASSPFGGRSTDTQYF; cdr3_nt: TGTGCCAGCAGCCCGTTTGGCGGGAGAAGCACAGATACGCAGTATTTT
clone_size: few; d_call: NA; v_call: TRBV20-1; j_call: TRBJ2-3; cdr3_aa: CSASRSGLTDTQYF; cdr3_nt: TGCAGTGCTAGTAGGAGCGGACTTACCGATACGCAGTATTTT
clone_size: many; d_call: NA; v_call: TRBV7-2; j_call: TRBJ2-2; cdr3_aa: CASSLVGRADGELFF; cdr3_nt: TGTGCCAGCAGCTTAGTAGGAAGGGCTGACGGGGAGCTGTTTTTT
clone_size: many; d_call: TRBD1; v_call: TRBV5-5; j_call: TRBJ2-2; cdr3_aa: CASSFSGQGAPGELFF; cdr3_nt: TGTGCCAGCAGTTTTTCCGGACAGGGGGCGCCCGGGGAGCTGTTTTTT
clone_size: many; d_call: TRBD1; v_call: TRBV10-3; j_call: TRBJ1-6; cdr3_aa: CAISEPGQGFPPLHF; cdr3_nt: TGTGCCATCAGTGAGCCGGGACAGGGGTTTCCACCCCTCCACTTT
clone_size: few; d_call: NA; v_call: TRBV28; j_call: TRBJ1-5; cdr3_aa: CASSPLGGLFQPQHF; cdr3_nt: TGTGCCAGCAGTCCCCTGGGGGGGCTTTTTCAGCCCCAGCATTTT
clone_size: NA; d_call: NA; v_call: TRBV9; j_call: TRBJ2-7; cdr3_aa: CASSVGDKINEQYF; cdr3_nt: TGTGCCAGCAGCGTAGGGGACAAGATTAACGAGCAGTACTTC
clone_size: many; d_call: NA; v_call: TRBV6-2/TRBV6-3; j_call: TRBJ1-1; cdr3_aa: CASLISGRMNTEAFF; cdr3_nt: TGTGCCAGCCTCATTTCCGGACGGATGAACACTGAAGCTTTCTTT
clone_size: few; d_call: NA; v_call: TRBV2; j_call: TRBJ1-5; cdr3_aa: CASSERHREGQPQHF; cdr3_nt: TGTGCCAGCAGTGAAAGACACAGGGAGGGCCAGCCCCAGCATTTT
clone_size: many; d_call: NA; v_call: TRBV7-3; j_call: TRBJ2-7; cdr3_aa: CASRINCPPSYEQYF; cdr3_nt: TGTGCCAGCCGTATTAACTGCCCACCTTCCTACGAGCAGTACTTC
clone_size: many; d_call: NA; v_call: TRBV27; j_call: TRBJ1-5; cdr3_aa: CASSYGRGVQPQHF; cdr3_nt: TGTGCCAGCAGTTATGGAAGGGGGGTTCAGCCCCAGCATTTT
clone_size: many; d_call: TRBD2; v_call: TRBV7-2; j_call: TRBJ2-5; cdr3_aa: CASSSRTSGGLTTGTQYF; cdr3_nt: TGTGCCAGCAGCTCAAGGACTAGCGGGGGCCTTACGACCGGGACCCAGTACTTC
clone_size: many; d_call: NA; v_call: TRBV7-2; j_call: TRBJ2-2; cdr3_aa: CASSSFLARTGELFF; cdr3_nt: TGTGCCAGCAGCTCATTCTTAGCACGCACCGGGGAGCTGTTTTTT
clone_size: few; d_call: NA; v_call: TRBV5-4; j_call: TRBJ2-3; cdr3_aa: CASSSLGSDTQYF; cdr3_nt: TGTGCCAGCAGCTCCCTCGGGTCCGATACGCAGTATTTT
clone_size: few; d_call: NA; v_call: TRBV19; j_call: TRBJ1-1; cdr3_aa: CASSIKGATEAFF; cdr3_nt: TGTGCCAGTAGTATCAAGGGAGCCACTGAAGCTTTCTTT
clone_size: few; d_call: NA; v_call: TRBV12-3/TRBV12-4; j_call: TRBJ1-2; cdr3_aa: CASSFLLTYGYTF; cdr3_nt: TGTGCCAGCAGTTTCTTACTCACTTATGGCTACACCTTC
clone_size: many; d_call: NA; v_call: TRBV7-2; j_call: TRBJ1-5; cdr3_aa: CASSLVGEKPQHF; cdr3_nt: TGTGCCAGCAGCTTAGTAGGGGAGAAGCCCCAGCATTTT
clone_size: NA; d_call: NA; v_call: TRBV6-2/TRBV6-3; j_call: TRBJ2-3; cdr3_aa: CASSWDHVSTDTQYF; cdr3_nt: TGTGCCAGCAGCTGGGACCACGTTAGCACAGATACGCAGTATTTT
clone_size: NA; d_call: TRBD2; v_call: TRBV10-2; j_call: TRBJ2-1; cdr3_aa: CASSDRAGASGRAGFF; cdr3_nt: TGCGCCAGCAGTGATAGGGCTGGGGCTAGCGGGAGGGCCGGGTTCTTC
clone_size: few; d_call: NA; v_call: TRBV10-3; j_call: TRBJ2-7; cdr3_aa: CAISESGRVYEQYF; cdr3_nt: TGTGCCATCAGTGAGTCGGGCAGGGTTTACGAGCAGTACTTC
clone_size: many; d_call: NA; v_call: TRBV7-8; j_call: TRBJ1-2; cdr3_aa: CASSYIIWDGFDGYTF; cdr3_nt: TGTGCCAGCAGCTACATAATCTGGGACGGCTTCGATGGCTACACCTTC
clone_size: NA; d_call: NA; v_call: TRBV23-1; j_call: TRBJ1-6; cdr3_aa: CASSRPYNSPLHF; cdr3_nt: TGCGCCAGCAGTCGGCCCTATAATTCACCCCTCCACTTT
clone_size: few; d_call: NA; v_call: TRBV10-3; j_call: TRBJ1-2; cdr3_aa: CAISGTDNYGYTF; cdr3_nt: TGTGCCATCAGTGGGACAGATAACTATGGCTACACCTTC
clone_size: many; d_call: NA; v_call: TRBV4-1; j_call: TRBJ2-1; cdr3_aa: CASSQIDMGLSYNEQFF; cdr3_nt: TGCGCCAGCAGCCAAATCGATATGGGCCTCTCCTACAATGAGCAGTTCTTC
clone_size: many; d_call: TRBD2; v_call: TRBV19; j_call: TRBJ2-1; cdr3_aa: CASRDRTSGLRDEQFF; cdr3_nt: TGTGCCAGTAGGGATAGAACTAGCGGTCTCCGGGATGAGCAGTTCTTC